This is a list of T cell receptor beta chains from one sample in a study of shared clonotypes between healthy human individuals. Clones were sequenced by immunoSEQ multiplex PCR, and TCRdb holds only the in-frame ones, with some missing. The data hold fewer than 1.4 million clones, with approximately 78% observed a single time. The sample comprised memory CD4+ T cells from PBMCs. These TCRs come from a man aged 18 to 30 in good health. Some clones in this sample may be carry-over from other donors' samples. The CDR3 runs from the conserved cysteine through the conserved F or W. The D gene is left open where the match is weak. Where a row states a size, it is once, few, many or the class of an expanded clone; other rows omit it.

abundance	v_gene	d_gene	j_gene	CDR3nt	CDR3aa
.	TRBV19	TRBD1	TRBJ2-7	TGTGCCAGCACTACCGGGACAGGGCCCTACGAGCAGTACTTC	CASTTGTGPYEQYF
.	TRBV7-6	.	TRBJ1-2	TGTGCCAGCAGCACTCAAACCTCGGGTCTAGGCTACACCTTC	CASSTQTSGLGYTF
.	TRBV6-5	.	TRBJ2-7	TGTGCCAGCAGTTACAGGTGGACAGCCTACGAGCAGTACTTC	CASSYRWTAYEQYF
.	TRBV6-5	.	TRBJ1-4	TGTGCCAGCAACGGACAGAGAGCTGAAAAACTGTTTTTT	CASNGQRAEKLFF
.	TRBV6-1	.	TRBJ2-2	TGTGCCAGCAGTGAAGGGACAGCGGACGACGGGGAGCTGTTTTTT	CASSEGTADDGELFF
.	TRBV7-8	.	TRBJ2-7	TGTGCCAGCAGCCGGACAGCGATCTCCTACGAGCAGTACTTC	CASSRTAISYEQYF
.	TRBV20-1	.	TRBJ2-5	TGCAGCGAATACAGGGTGGGGACCCAGTACTTC	CSEYRVGTQYF
.	TRBV29-1	TRBD2	TRBJ2-1	TGCAGCGCCTCTTCCTCACTAGCGGGACTTTACAATGAGCAGTTCTTC	CSASSSLAGLYNEQFF
few	TRBV30	.	TRBJ2-3	TGTGCCAAACAGGACCTTGATACGCAGTATTTT	CAKQDLDTQYF
.	TRBV11-1	TRBD1	TRBJ1-2	TGTGCCAGCAGCTCTGACAGGGGGCAAGGCTACACCTTC	CASSSDRGQGYTF
.	TRBV4-1	TRBD2	TRBJ2-7	TGCGCCAGCAGTTCCCCGGGAACTAGCGCCTACGAGCAGTACTTC	CASSSPGTSAYEQYF
.	TRBV29-1	TRBD2	TRBJ2-3	TGCAGCGTTGAAGGCGGCGGGGGAGATACGCAGTATTTT	CSVEGGGGDTQYF
.	TRBV28	TRBD2	TRBJ2-1	TGTGCCAGCAGCTCCCTGGCGGGGGGATCCTACAATGAGCAGTTCTTC	CASSSLAGGSYNEQFF
many	TRBV29-1	.	TRBJ1-1	TGCAGCGTTTGGGACGGTGACACTGAAGCTTTCTTT	CSVWDGDTEAFF
.	TRBV7-6	TRBD2	TRBJ2-1	TGTGCCAGCAGCCTAGCGGGAGGGCCTAACAATGAGCAGTTCTTC	CASSLAGGPNNEQFF
.	TRBV5-4	TRBD1	TRBJ2-7	TGTGCCAGCAGCTTGGCCTCTGGGGACAGGGGGCGGTACGAGCAGTACTTC	CASSLASGDRGRYEQYF
.	TRBV7-9	.	TRBJ2-1	TGTGCCAGCAGCTTACGCAGGGACAATGAGCAGTTCTTC	CASSLRRDNEQFF
.	TRBV11-2	TRBD1	TRBJ2-2	TGTGCCAGCAGCTTACGGCACCCCGGGACAGGGAGGACCGGGGAGCTGTTTTTT	CASSLRHPGTGRTGELFF
.	TRBV7-2	.	TRBJ1-2	TGTGCCAGCAGCTTCGGGGGGTGGGACTATGGCTACACCTTC	CASSFGGWDYGYTF
.	TRBV2	.	TRBJ1-1	TGTGCCAGCAGTGCCAATTCCGTCACTGAAGCTTTCTTT	CASSANSVTEAFF
.	TRBV29-1	.	TRBJ2-6	TGCAGCGTTGTAGTCAAACGGGGCACCTCTGGGGCCAACGTCCTGACTTTC	CSVVVKRGTSGANVLTF
.	TRBV30	TRBD1	TRBJ2-7	TGTGCCTGGAGTGCCGGGACAGGGACTGACGAGCAGTACTTC	CAWSAGTGTDEQYF
.	TRBV15	TRBD1	TRBJ1-2	TGTGCCACCAGCAGAGATGGACAGGGGGGTCTTGGCTACACCTTC	CATSRDGQGGLGYTF
.	TRBV5-1	TRBD2	TRBJ2-3	TGCGCCAGCAGCCCCGGGACTACCTTAATAACCGATACGCAGTATTTT	CASSPGTTLITDTQYF
.	TRBV18	.	TRBJ1-4	TGTGCCAGCTCGTTGGCCCGGGGGGTTAATGAAAAACTGTTTTTT	CASSLARGVNEKLFF
.	TRBV6-5	TRBD1	TRBJ1-1	TGTGCCAGCAGTAGGGGGCGGTTAGTTACTGAAGCTTTCTTT	CASSRGRLVTEAFF
once	TRBV28	.	TRBJ2-7	TGTGCCAGCAGGCGAAATCCATCCTACGAGCAGTACTTC	CASRRNPSYEQYF
.	TRBV9	.	TRBJ2-7	TGTGCCAGCAGCCTGCGGCCCACCTACGAGCAGTACTTC	CASSLRPTYEQYF
.	TRBV5-1	TRBD1	TRBJ1-1	TGCGCCAGCAGCGTGGACAGGGGGCTCGCTTTCTTT	CASSVDRGLAFF
.	TRBV30	.	TRBJ1-5	TGTGCCTGGAGTCAGGACAGTAGCAATCAGACCCAGCATTTT	CAWSQDSSNQTQHF
.	TRBV15	.	TRBJ1-2	TGTGCCACCAGCAGACGAGGGGTGAACTATGGCTACACCTTC	CATSRRGVNYGYTF
.	TRBV14	.	TRBJ1-4	TGTGCCAGCAGCCACTTGCCAACTAATGAAAAACTGTTTTTT	CASSHLPTNEKLFF
.	TRBV5-4	TRBD1	TRBJ2-7	TGTGCCAGCAGCTTTACGACAGGGGGTTTCTACGAGCAGTACTTC	CASSFTTGGFYEQYF
.	TRBV7-7	TRBD1	TRBJ2-5	TGTGCCAGCAGCGGCGGGACAGGGTCCATGGAGACCCAGTACTTC	CASSGGTGSMETQYF
.	TRBV18	TRBD1	TRBJ1-5	TGTGCCAGCTCACCGGGACAGCATAGCAATCAGCCCCAGCATTTT	CASSPGQHSNQPQHF
.	TRBV29-1	.	TRBJ2-4	TGCAGCGTTGACACCGGGAACCTAGCCAAAAACATTCAGTACTTC	CSVDTGNLAKNIQYF
.	TRBV7-3	TRBD2	TRBJ2-1	TGTGCCAGCCGTGCTCCGGGGGGCAATGAGCAGTTCTTC	CASRAPGGNEQFF
.	TRBV6-6	.	TRBJ1-1	TGTGCCAGCAGTTCCGGATCCCGGCACCGACCTGAAGCTTTCTTT	CASSSGSRHRPEAFF
.	TRBV5-1	TRBD1	TRBJ2-4	TGCGCCAGCAGCTTAGGACAGGGGGACATTCAGTACTTC	CASSLGQGDIQYF
.	TRBV27	TRBD2	TRBJ2-2	TGTGCCAGCAGTTTATGGGCACTAGCGGGAGGGCCCGGATCCACCGGGGAGCTGTTTTTT	CASSLWALAGGPGSTGELFF
.	TRBV28	TRBD1	TRBJ2-7	TGTGCCAGCAGTCTGTGGACAGGGACGACCTACGAGCAGTACTTC	CASSLWTGTTYEQYF
.	TRBV11-2	.	TRBJ1-2	TGTGCCAGCAGCCGAACAGGGACTTATGGCTACACCTTC	CASSRTGTYGYTF
.	TRBV19	.	TRBJ1-5	TGTGCCAGTAGTATACGGGGAGGGGATCAGCCCCAGCATTTT	CASSIRGGDQPQHF
.	TRBV7-9	TRBD2	TRBJ2-1	TGTGCCAGCAGCCTCGCTAGCGGGAGGGCCCTAAATGAGCAGTTCTTC	CASSLASGRALNEQFF
.	TRBV7-2	TRBD2	TRBJ2-1	TGTGCCAGCGCTGGTCTAGCGGGTTACAATGAGCAGTTCTTC	CASAGLAGYNEQFF
once	TRBV2	.	TRBJ2-7	TGTGCCAGCAGTGACCTCCGCCAGAGGAGCTACGAGCAGTACTTC	CASSDLRQRSYEQYF
.	TRBV20-1	.	TRBJ2-7	TGCAGTGCTAGGACCACCGAGCAGTACTTC	CSARTTEQYF